This T cell receptor beta chain emerged from a study of cytomegalovirus exposure and HLA in healthy donors. Study-wide results and limits: A reported reduction in N-insertions relative to the roughly 700-donor mean was seen in an Asian-associated ancestry cluster in a later analysis. Most subjects' HLA-A and HLA-B alleles were reportedly predicted from TCR beta sequences.

Concerning this clone: Its antigen is currently unknown.

Researchers ran the PCR with 60 Vbeta and 13 Jbeta primers. The repertoire was sequenced with immunoSEQ multiplex PCR; TCRdb's copy has only in-frame clones and lacks some. Of over 110,000 clones listed, about 80% are singletons. The source is a woman in her late teens or twenties in good health and CMV-seropositive. Sequencing was carried out using PBMCs.

As DNA, the CDR3 is TGCGCCAGCAGCTTACCACTACAAGAGACCCAGTACTTC. Translation: CASSLPLQETQYF. The chain joins TRBV5-1 to TRBJ2-5; D not certain. Germline CDR1 reads SGHRS; CDR2 reads YFSETQ. This CDR3 spans 13 amino acids. Trimming pared 2 bases from V and 2 bases from J, leaving 7 bases between.